This T cell receptor (beta chain) comes out of a study of T cells after somatic rescue of genetic block. The sample holds one count of this clone. Measured with immunoSEQ multiplex PCR; TCRdb has only the in-frame clones, and not every one. The sample lists just over 8,000 clones; 65% to 90% were seen once. The CDR3 consists of 15 residues. V was cut by 3 bases and J by 2 bases, with 14 bases left in between. Germline V gene lookup returns CDR1 SGHRS and CDR2 YFSETQ. Sequenced material: peripheral blood mononuclear cells (PBMCs). This clonotype originated in a boy younger than 18. This chain connects TRBV5-1 to TRBJ1-2; a possible D gene is TRBD1 (5 bases). CDR3 sequence (DNA): TGCGCCAGCAGCTACCAGGGTACCTCGAACTATGGCTACACCTTC. Protein product: CASSYQGTSNYGYTF.